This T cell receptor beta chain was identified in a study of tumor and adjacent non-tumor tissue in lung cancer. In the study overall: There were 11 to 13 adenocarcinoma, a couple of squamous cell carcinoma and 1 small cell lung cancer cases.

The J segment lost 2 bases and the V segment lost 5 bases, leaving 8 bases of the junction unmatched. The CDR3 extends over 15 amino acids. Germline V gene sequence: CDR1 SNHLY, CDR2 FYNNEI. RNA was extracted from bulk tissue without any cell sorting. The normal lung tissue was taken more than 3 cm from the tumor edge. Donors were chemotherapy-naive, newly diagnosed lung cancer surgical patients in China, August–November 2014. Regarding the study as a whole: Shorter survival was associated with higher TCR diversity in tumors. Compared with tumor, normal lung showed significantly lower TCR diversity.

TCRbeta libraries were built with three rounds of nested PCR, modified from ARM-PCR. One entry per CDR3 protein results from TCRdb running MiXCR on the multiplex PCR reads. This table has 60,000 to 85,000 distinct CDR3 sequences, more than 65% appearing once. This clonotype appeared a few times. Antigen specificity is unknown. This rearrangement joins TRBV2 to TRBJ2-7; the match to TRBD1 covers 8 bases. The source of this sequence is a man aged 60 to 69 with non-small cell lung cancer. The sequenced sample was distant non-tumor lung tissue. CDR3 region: CASSLPTGGTYEQYF. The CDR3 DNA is TGTGCCAGCAGTCTTCCCACAGGGGGGACCTACGAGCAGTACTTC.